This T cell receptor (beta chain) comes out of a study of blood T cell repertoires in COVID-19. Original processing methods: For nucleated cells, counts were estimated from reference gene primer amplification. TCRdb keeps only in-frame clones here, not all; method: immunoSEQ multiplex PCR. For V, J and clone size, that table is used; D and trimming come from the DNA. The data show 300,000 to 500,000 clones, with around nine tenths seen just once and 0.95% to 1% held by the top ten. Recruits, aged about 18 to 95 years, lived in approximately 26 US areas. This CDR3 has 13 residues. V was trimmed by 4 bases and J by 9 bases, leaving 15 bases between them. Germline V lookup: CDR1 LGHDT, CDR2 YNNKEL (reference sequence).

This TCR was recovered from a woman in her 30s with acute COVID-19. The chain employs TRBV3-1 (or the pseudogene TRBV3-2) and TRBJ1-2, with D unresolved. Specimen: PBMCs or T cells enriched from blood (not recorded which). The CDR3 nucleotides are TGTGCCAGCAGCCCCCCGTGGACCGGGAGCTACACCTTC. As protein: CASSPPWTGSYTF.